A single sample gave rise to the 27 T cell receptor beta chains below, sequenced in a study of blood T cell repertoires in COVID-19. Here immunoSEQ multiplex PCR was the method, and the copy in TCRdb shows in-frame clones only, minus some. Here the sample spans over 30,000 clones, around 80% being singletons. Sequenced material: peripheral blood. The receptors stem from an elderly man with active or convalescent COVID-19.

The table lists this clone with a few counts. The V gene is TRBV14, the J gene TRBJ1-6, with 7 bases identical to TRBD1. V was pared by 5 bases and J by 4 bases, with 2 bases of the junction left unmatched. The CDR3 spans 14 residues. CDR1 and CDR2 from the germline V gene are SGHDN and FVKESK. CDR3 amino acids: CASSTGDYNSPLHF. The CDR3 DNA follows: TGTGCCAGCAGCACAGGGGATTATAATTCACCCCTCCACTTT.

V is TRBV19 and J is TRBJ2-2; TRBD1 matches at 9 bases. Germline values: CDR1 LNHDA, CDR2 SQIVND (reference sequence). The length of the CDR3 is 14 residues. After removal of 8 bases from V and 6 bases from J, the junction contained 7 bases not matched to a gene. CDR3 sequence: CASCGQGIPGELFF. CDR3 bases: TGTGCCAGTTGTGGACAGGGGATCCCCGGGGAGCTGTTTTTT.

The chain combines TRBV29-1 with TRBJ2-5; perhaps TRBD2 as D (6 bases). CDR1 is SQVTM, CDR2 ANQGSEA, per germline. Trimming left V 3 bases short and J 1 base short, with 12 bases between. The CDR3 extends over 14 amino acids. CDR3 coding DNA: TGCAGCGTTGACGGGGCTAGCGCCCAAGAGACCCAGTACTTC. Amino acids: CSVDGASAQETQYF.

This chain joins TRBV10-3 and TRBJ1-1; TRBD1 might be the D (6 bases). Trimming pared 1 base from V and 1 base from J, leaving 7 bases between. Germline V CDR1 and CDR2: ENHRY, SYGVKD. This CDR3 is 14 amino acids long. CDR3 DNA: TGTGCCATCAGTGAGTGGGGGCAGAACACTGAAGCTTTCTTT. It translates to CAISEWGQNTEAFF.

The table lists this clone with a count of one. The rearrangement links TRBV28 to TRBJ2-3, with D possibly being TRBD2 (6 bases). The CDR3 has 16 amino acids. CDR1 is MDHEN and CDR2 is SYDVKM in the germline V gene. Trimming shortened V by 6 bases and J by 4 bases, and 20 bases separated the two germline ends. CDR3 DNA: TGTGCCAGCAGGACTCAACAGGCGCGGGGAGCAGATACGCAGTATTTT. Its translation is CASRTQQARGADTQYF. The full variable domain, rest sourced from reference TRBV28 and TRBJ2-3, is DVKVTQSSRYLVKRTGEKVFLECVQDMDHENMFWYRQDPGLGLRLIYFSYDVKMKEKGDIPEGYSVSREKKERFSLILESASTNQTSMYLCASRTQQARGADTQYFGPGTRLTVL.

The V call is TRBV3-1 (or the pseudogene TRBV3-2), the J call TRBJ2-1, with 8 bases identical to TRBD2. The V segment lost 4 bases and the J segment 0 bases; nucleotides outside the gene matches: 2. The germline CDR1 and CDR2 sequences are LGHDT and YNNKEL (reference sequence). The CDR3 consists of 15 residues. The CDR3 sequence: CASSRSGSSYNEQFF. The CDR3 DNA reads TGTGCCAGCAGCCGGAGCGGGAGCTCCTACAATGAGCAGTTCTTC.

The chain recombines TRBV11-3 with TRBJ1-1; D is undetermined. In germline, CDR1 is SGHNT, CDR2 YENEEA. Trimming shortened V by 8 bases and J by 4 bases, and 14 bases separated the two germline ends. This CDR3 spans 13 amino acids. The chain's CDR3 is CASGGETGTEAFF. As DNA, the CDR3 is TGTGCCAGCGGCGGAGAGACCGGCACTGAAGCTTTCTTT.

The J gene is TRBJ1-3, the V gene TRBV19; D might be TRBD1 (5 bases). The V end lost 3 bases, the J end lost 0 bases, and 9 bases lay between the germline ends. This CDR3 is 15 amino acids long. Germline CDR1 LNHDA, CDR2 SQIVND (reference sequence). In nucleotides, the CDR3 is TGTGCCAGTAGTATTCCCGGGGGCTCTGGAAACACCATATATTTT. Its protein is CASSIPGGSGNTIYF.

V usage is TRBV10-3 and J usage is TRBJ2-2, with 8 bases matching TRBD1. Germline V gene sequence: CDR1 ENHRY, CDR2 SYGVKD. CDR3 length: 15 amino acids. The V segment lost 6 bases and the J segment 3 bases; nucleotides outside the gene matches: 6. The chain's CDR3 is CAIRHQGADTGELFF. DNA for the CDR3: TGTGCCATCAGGCATCAGGGGGCGGACACCGGGGAGCTGTTTTTT.

The V gene is TRBV19, the J gene TRBJ1-2, with TRBD1 matching over 7 bases. The germline gives CDR1 LNHDA, CDR2 SQIVND (reference sequence). The CDR3 totals 13 residues. V dropped 3 bases and J dropped 8; count of bases not matched to a gene: 6. The chain's CDR3 is CASSIYQGGGYTF. CDR3 in DNA: TGTGCCAGTAGTATCTACCAGGGGGGCGGCTACACCTTC.

The chain is built from TRBV15 and TRBJ1-4; D is possibly TRBD1 (5 bases). The length of the CDR3 is 19 residues. Germline V gene lookup returns CDR1 LNHNV and CDR2 YYDKDF (reference sequence). Deletions cut 3 bases from V and 7 bases from J, with 27 bases between. This CDR3 reads CATSRGPRRGLGGGEKLFF. The DNA of the CDR3 is TGTGCCACCAGCAGGGGGCCGCGGCGAGGTTTGGGAGGAGGTGAAAAACTGTTTTTT.

The V and J genes are TRBV2 and TRBJ2-7, with 10 bases matching TRBD1. V lost 6 bases, J lost 1 base, and 3 bases stayed unmatched. CDR1 SNHLY and CDR2 FYNNEI come from the germline V gene. The CDR3 is 14 amino acids. The CDR3 nucleotides read TGTGCCAGCAGCGGACAGGGGGGTTCCTACGAGCAGTACTTC. The encoded protein is CASSGQGGSYEQYF.

CDR3: CASSPGSTTDTQYF. Written as DNA, the CDR3 is TGTGCCAGCAGCCCCGGGTCTACCACAGATACGCAGTATTTT. The chain couples TRBV4-2 to TRBJ2-3; D uncertain. V was clipped by 4 bases and J by 2 bases, with 10 bases between them. This CDR3 contains 14 residues. Looked up from germline, CDR1 is LGHNA and CDR2 is YNFKEQ.

The chain recombines TRBV4-2 with TRBJ2-2, with 11 bases fitting TRBD2. CDR1 is LGHNA and CDR2 is YNFKEQ in the germline V gene. V was clipped by 2 bases and J by 10 bases; unmatched bases: 6. This CDR3 has 15 residues. CDR3 sequence reads: CASSQMGLAEEELFF. As DNA, the CDR3 is TGTGCCAGCAGCCAAATGGGACTAGCGGAGGAGGAGCTGTTTTTT.

This clone was counted once. The chain employs TRBV4-1 and TRBJ2-3, with 12 bases lining up with TRBD1. Per germline, CDR1 MGHRA and CDR2 YSYEKL. V trimming: 0 bases; J trimming: 5 bases; junction bases outside the gene matches: 6. The CDR3 covers 17 residues. The CDR3 is CASSQDRDRGRKDTQYF. As DNA, the CDR3 is TGCGCCAGCAGCCAAGATCGGGACAGGGGGCGAAAAGATACGCAGTATTTT.

This chain's CDR3 is CATRGLVGEQYF. The DNA of the CDR3 is TGTGCCACCAGGGGACTAGTAGGCGAGCAGTACTTC. The rearrangement uses TRBV24-1 and TRBJ2-7, with 8 bases that match TRBD2. J lost 6 bases, V lost 7 bases, and 4 bases had no gene match. Per germline, CDR1 KGHDR and CDR2 SFDVKD. The CDR3 loop spans 12 amino acids.

J is TRBJ2-1 and V is TRBV19, with TRBD2 identical over 7 bases. The CDR3 spans 17 residues. Germline CDR1 is LNHDA and CDR2 is SQIVND (reference sequence). J was trimmed by 0 bases and V by 5 bases; bases with no gene match: 10. The DNA of the CDR3 is TGTGCCAGTAGTTTCAGACTAGCATCAAGCTCCTACAATGAGCAGTTCTTC. Its protein is CASSFRLASSSYNEQFF.

In nucleotides, the CDR3 is TGTGCCAGCAGCGAACAGGGGAGAAACACTGAAGCTTTCTTT. It encodes CASSEQGRNTEAFF. This chain connects TRBV5-4 to TRBJ1-1, with 7 bases matching TRBD1. Germline CDR1 reads SGHNT; CDR2 reads YYREEE (reference sequence). The CDR3 is 14 amino acids. V dropped 4 bases and J dropped 2; count of bases not matched to a gene: 5.

This clone was counted only a few times. This sequence joins TRBV7-6 and TRBJ2-1, with 9 positions matching TRBD1. Per the germline V gene, CDR1 is SGHVS and CDR2 is FNYEAQ. V lost 5 bases to trimming and J lost 6 bases; unmatched junction nucleotides: 8. The CDR3 runs to 15 residues. Here the CDR3 reads CASSLDRGFFNEQFF. The DNA of the CDR3 is TGTGCCAGCAGCCTGGACAGGGGCTTTTTCAATGAGCAGTTCTTC.

V is TRBV7-9 and J is TRBJ2-3; 7 bases map to TRBD2. The junction had 7 bases not matched to a gene; V was cut back by 4 bases and J by 0 bases. The germline V gene has CDR1 SEHNR and CDR2 FQNEAQ (reference sequence). The CDR3 is made up of 16 amino acids. CDR3 region: CASSYDRDYSTDTQYF. The CDR3 nucleotides are TGTGCCAGCAGCTATGACCGGGACTATAGCACAGATACGCAGTATTTT.

This rearrangement joins TRBV6-6 to TRBJ2-5; the match to TRBD1 covers 8 bases. The CDR3 has 15 amino acids. Per the germline V gene, CDR1 is MNHNY and CDR2 is SVGAGI (reference sequence). With V trimmed by 0 bases and J by 4 bases, 4 bases remained unmatched. The CDR3, as DNA: TGTGCCAGCAGTTACTCGCAGGGGGCCCGAGAGACCCAGTACTTC. Its protein is CASSYSQGARETQYF.

The chain has TRBV30 and TRBJ1-1; possibly TRBD1 for D (6 bases). The V gene's germline CDR1 is GTSNPN and CDR2 SVGIG (reference sequence). The CDR3 is made up of 11 amino acids. Deletions cut 2 bases from V and 5 bases from J, with 6 bases between. CDR3 nucleotides: TGTGCCTGGAGTCAGGGGACTGAAGCTTTCTTT. It codes for CAWSQGTEAFF.

The chain recombines TRBV2 with TRBJ2-7; 9 bases fit TRBD2. The V and J ends lost 6 bases and 3 bases, in that order; junction bases with no gene match: 9. Looked up from germline, CDR1 is SNHLY and CDR2 is FYNNEI. This CDR3 comprises 15 residues. The CDR3, as DNA: TGTGCCAGCAGGCCCGGACTAGCGACAATCTACGAGCAGTACTTC. Amino acid sequence: CASRPGLATIYEQYF.

V gene TRBV15 combines with J gene TRBJ1-4; 7 bases map to TRBD1. The CDR3 runs 17 residues. Trimming at V came to 0 bases and at J to 4 bases, leaving 8 bases not matched to a gene. The germline gives CDR1 LNHNV, CDR2 YYDKDF (reference sequence). In DNA form, the CDR3 reads TGTGCCACCAGCAGAGATCGGGGACAGACCGGTAATGAAAAACTGTTTTTT. The encoded protein is CATSRDRGQTGNEKLFF.

This chain links TRBV27 with TRBJ1-3, with a possible D match to TRBD1 (6 bases). The CDR3 is 15 residues long. Germline V gene lookup returns CDR1 MNHEY and CDR2 SMNVEV (reference sequence). V was shortened by 2 bases and J by 2 bases, with 10 bases between the two germline ends. As DNA, the CDR3 is TGTGCCAGCAGTTTAACCGGACAGACTGGAAACACCATATATTTT. It specifies CASSLTGQTGNTIYF.

This clone was counted only a few times. The chain employs TRBV27 and TRBJ2-1, with D possibly being TRBD1 (6 bases). The germline V and J ends were trimmed by 2 bases and 9 bases, with 17 bases remaining between them. CDR3 length equals 15 residues. Germline CDR1 MNHEY, CDR2 SMNVEV (reference sequence). CDR3 sequence: CASSLRGQAFAEQFF. The DNA of the CDR3 is TGTGCCAGCAGTTTAAGGGGACAAGCTTTTGCTGAGCAGTTCTTC.

To note about this clone: Germline and junction disagree at one end, which may indicate a read error. The rearrangement joins TRBV7-7 to TRBJ2-6; no clear D. The CDR3 contains 15 residues. Germline V gene data show CDR1 as SSHAT and CDR2 as FNYEAQ (reference sequence). CDR3 coding DNA: TGTGCTAGCAGCCGAGATGAATCTGGGGCCAACGTCCTGACTTTC. It is translated as CASSRDESGANVLTF. Complete variable domain (other parts from reference TRBV7-7 and TRBJ2-6): GAGVSQSPRYKVTKRGQDVTLRCDPISSHATLYWYQQALGQGPEFLTYFNYEAQPDKSGLPSDRFSAERPEGSISTLTIQRTEQRDSAMYRCASSRDESGANVLTFGAGSRLTVL.